This T cell receptor (beta chain) was captured in a study of T cell responses to AZD1222 COVID-19 vaccine. Study findings and constraints: Reportedly, nearly half the spike-specific TCRs target unmutated variant regions. Among AZD1222 vaccinees, only five or six were seropositive at baseline. Distributed over spike, vaccine-associated CD4 TCRs predominated at 160-218 and 743-854.

V was clipped by 2 bases and J by 6 bases; unmatched bases: 3. Germline V gene sequence: CDR1 MNHNY, CDR2 SVGAGI (reference sequence). The CDR3 spans 14 residues. Libraries were prepared by immunoSEQ multiplex PCR; TCRdb keeps only in-frame clonotypes and omits some of them. Of tens of thousands of clones listed, 70% to 90% are singletons. Of note for this clone: The target antigen is unknown.

Material: peripheral blood, obtained on day 0 of AZD1222 vaccination. The chain uses TRBV6-6 and TRBJ1-4, with 7 bases aligning to TRBD1. The clonotype comes from an adult in good health. The CDR3, as DNA: TGTGCCAGCAGTTACCGACAGGGCGATGAAAAACTGTTTTTT. It yields the protein CASSYRQGDEKLFF.